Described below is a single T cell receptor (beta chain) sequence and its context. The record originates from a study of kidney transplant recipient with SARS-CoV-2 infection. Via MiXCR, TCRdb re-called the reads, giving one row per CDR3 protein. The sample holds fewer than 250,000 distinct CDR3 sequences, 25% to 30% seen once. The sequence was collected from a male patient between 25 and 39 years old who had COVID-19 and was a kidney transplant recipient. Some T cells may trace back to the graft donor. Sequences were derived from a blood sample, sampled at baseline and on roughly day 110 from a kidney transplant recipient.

The chain's CDR3 is CASSLGLGSTEAFF. The CDR3 coding sequence is TGTGCCAGCAGCTTAGGCTTGGGGAGCACTGAAGCTTTCTTT. The gene calls are TRBV11-2 and TRBJ1-1; D is ambiguous. Germline CDR1 SGHAT, CDR2 FQNNGV. The CDR3 runs 14 residues. V was pared by 1 base and J by 4 bases, with 10 bases between.